This TCR beta chain was recovered during a study of control samples from healthy donors and cancer patients. Sequencing used immunoSEQ multiplex PCR; TCRdb keeps in-frame clones, though not all of them. The sample contains 100,000 to 150,000 clones, 92% of which appear only once. Material: PBMCs. The TCR comes from a man older than 75 with head and neck cancer.

CDR3 sequence reads: CASSYLQGSSPLHF. The DNA for the CDR3 is TGTGCCAGCAGTTACCTGCAGGGGAGCTCACCCCTCCACTTT. This chain uses TRBV6-5 with TRBJ1-6, with D perhaps TRBD1 (6 bases). The CDR3 contains 14 residues. In germline, CDR1 is MNHEY, CDR2 SVGAGI. V lost 2 bases and J lost 10, with 12 bases in between.